These 20 T cell receptor beta chains were sequenced from one sample in a study of cytotoxic CD8 clonotypes in ibrutinib-treated CLL. Measured with immunoSEQ multiplex PCR; TCRdb has only the in-frame clones, and not every one. This table has roughly 220,000 clones, roughly three quarters appearing once. The sample was PBMCs, taken after 12 months of ibrutinib treatment. All receptors come from a human donor with chronic lymphocytic leukemia.

The chain combines TRBV25-1 with TRBJ2-6, with D unresolved. CDR1 and CDR2 from the germline V gene are MGHDK and SYGVNS. V lost 3 bases and J lost 0, with 9 bases in between. The CDR3 is 16 amino acids. The CDR3 region has the DNA TGTGCCAGCAGTGATTTGGGATACTCTGGGGCCAACGTCCTGACTTTC. Its translation is CASSDLGYSGANVLTF.

This clone occurred once. Distinct nucleotide sequences in the sample also encode this CDR3. This chain links TRBV18 with TRBJ1-5; D is undetermined. CDR1 is KGHSH and CDR2 is LQKENI in the germline V gene. The V gene lost 6 bases and the J gene lost 0 bases, with 6 bases spanning the gap. This CDR3 is built from 13 residues. CDR3 coding DNA: TGTGCCAGCTCCCCTGGTAGCAATCAGCCCCAGCATTTT. It encodes CASSPGSNQPQHF.

The chain couples TRBV6-5 to TRBJ2-7; D ambiguous. Trimming shortened V by 2 bases and J by 6 bases, and 5 bases separated the two germline ends. Germline CDR1 reads MNHEY; CDR2 reads SVGAGI. The CDR3 totals 11 residues. CDR3 nucleotide sequence: TGTGCCAGCAGTTACGTGGGCGAGCAGTACTTC. Protein product: CASSYVGEQYF.

This chain connects TRBV19 to TRBJ1-2; D gene unclear. The CDR3 length is 14 residues. The V and J ends lost 2 bases and 9 bases respectively, with 16 bases between them. Per the germline V gene, CDR1 is LNHDA and CDR2 is SQIVND (reference sequence). CDR3: CASSINEEGKRYTF. The CDR3 DNA reads TGTGCCAGTAGTATAAATGAGGAGGGCAAGCGCTACACCTTC.

The chain employs TRBV6-1 and TRBJ1-5; no reliable D call. Per the germline V gene, CDR1 is MNHNS and CDR2 is SASEGT. Trimming left V 7 bases short and J 0 bases short, with 7 bases between. This CDR3 has 13 residues. The CDR3 region has the DNA TGTGCCAGCAAGTGGAGTAGCAATCAGCCCCAGCATTTT. Translation: CASKWSSNQPQHF.

This rearrangement joins TRBV2 to TRBJ2-1; D remains unclear. Looked up from germline, CDR1 is SNHLY and CDR2 is FYNNEI. The V end was cut by 4 bases, the J end by 0 bases, with 13 bases between. The CDR3 is 16 amino acids. The CDR3 spells CASSVILPGSYNEQFF. DNA for the CDR3: TGTGCCAGCAGTGTAATTCTCCCTGGCTCCTACAATGAGCAGTTCTTC.

The CDR3: CASSEWSGESHPAYNEQFF. The CDR3 DNA is TGTGCCAGCAGTGAATGGTCGGGCGAGTCTCATCCCGCCTACAATGAGCAGTTCTTC. The chain couples TRBV2 to TRBJ2-1; D not certain. There are 19 residues in the CDR3. Germline V gives CDR1 SNHLY, CDR2 FYNNEI. The V end was cut by 2 bases, the J end by 2 bases, with 22 bases between.

The gene calls are TRBV2 and TRBJ1-1; 7 bases line up with TRBD1. This CDR3 has 13 residues. The ends lost 7 bases at V and 1 base at J; junction bases unmatched: 3. Germline-derived CDR1 and CDR2 are SNHLY and FYNNEI. The CDR3 region has the DNA TGTGCCAGCATTCGGACAGGGAACACTGAAGCTTTCTTT. As protein: CASIRTGNTEAFF.

This clone was seen only once. The chain employs TRBV29-1 and TRBJ2-5; TRBD1 or TRBD2 may be the D gene (7 bases each). Germline CDR1 reads SQVTM; CDR2 reads ANQGSEA. There are 12 residues in the CDR3. V lost 6 bases to trimming and J lost 5 bases, with 13 bases between them. The CDR3 DNA reads TGCAGCGTCAGGGGGAGGGAGGAGACCCAGTACTTC. Translated, it gives CSVRGREETQYF.

The V gene is TRBV4-1, the J gene TRBJ2-3; 9 bases map to TRBD2. Trimming took 1 base from V and 6 from J; bases not matched to a gene: 14. Germline lookup yields CDR1 MGHRA and CDR2 YSYEKL. CDR3 length: 18 amino acids. This CDR3 is CASSQGGRGGGAFDTQYF. The CDR3 DNA sequence: TGCGCCAGCAGCCAAGGCGGGCGGGGCGGGGGGGCATTTGATACGCAGTATTTT.

The chain joins TRBV5-1 to TRBJ1-2; D remains unclear. Trimming took off 2 bases at V and 3 bases at J, with 5 bases between the two ends. The CDR3 is 12 amino acids. In germline, CDR1 is SGHRS, CDR2 YFSETQ. The CDR3 protein is CASSLDDYGYTF. In DNA form, the CDR3 reads TGCGCCAGCAGCTTAGATGACTATGGCTACACCTTC. The full variable domain, its missing parts supplied by reference TRBV5-1 and TRBJ1-2, is KAGVTQTPRYLIKTRGQQVTLSCSPISGHRSVSWYQQTPGQGLQFLFEYFSETQRNKGNFPGRFSGRQFSNSRSEMNVSTLELGDSALYLCASSLDDYGYTFGSGTRLTVV.

The V call is TRBV27, the J call TRBJ2-1, with D perhaps matching TRBD1 (6 bases). The germline V gene encodes CDR1 MNHEY and CDR2 SMNVEV (reference sequence). V was cut by 6 bases and J by 1 base, with 7 bases left in between. The CDR3 is made up of 13 amino acids. The CDR3 DNA follows: TGTGCCAGCAGGGACAGATCCTACAATGAGCAGTTCTTC. It codes for CASRDRSYNEQFF.

This clone was seen only once. The chain carries TRBV5-1 and TRBJ2-1; D unclear. CDR3 length: 15 residues. CDR1 SGHRS and CDR2 YFSETQ come from the germline V gene. The V end was cut by 7 bases, the J end by 0 bases, with 14 bases between. In DNA, the CDR3 is TGCGCCAGCTTATCCAGTCCTAGCTCCTACAATGAGCAGTTCTTC. It encodes CASLSSPSSYNEQFF.

This CDR3 reads CASSQTSGGPSSYNEQFF. CDR3 in DNA: TGTGCCAGCAGTCAGACTAGCGGGGGGCCGAGCTCCTACAATGAGCAGTTCTTC. V gene TRBV2 combines with J gene TRBJ2-1; 13 positions agree with TRBD2. Unmatched junction bases numbered 7, after V lost 5 bases and J lost 0 bases. CDR1 and CDR2 (germline): SNHLY, FYNNEI. The CDR3 extends over 18 amino acids.

The chain employs TRBV30 and TRBJ1-3; a possible D gene is TRBD1 (5 bases). The CDR3 runs to 15 residues. CDR1 is GTSNPN and CDR2 is SVGIG in the germline V gene (reference sequence). V shed 4 bases and J shed 4 bases, with 17 bases lying between them. CDR3 sequence reads: CAWKRGRIPGNTIYF. DNA of the CDR3: TGTGCCTGGAAAAGGGGCCGGATCCCGGGAAACACCATATATTTT. The full variable domain, rest sourced from reference TRBV30 and TRBJ1-3, is SQTIHQWPATLVQPVGSPLSLECTVEGTSNPNLYWYRQAAGRGLQLLFYSVGIGQISSEVPQNLSASRPQDRQFILSSKKLLLSDSGFYLCAWKRGRIPGNTIYFGEGSWLTVV.

The chain carries TRBV4-1 and TRBJ1-1; no clear D. V was trimmed by 0 bases and J by 1 base, leaving 6 bases between them. There are 14 residues in the CDR3. Looked up from germline, CDR1 is MGHRA and CDR2 is YSYEKL. The CDR3 reads CASSQEEGNTEAFF. The CDR3 DNA reads as TGCGCCAGCAGCCAAGAGGAGGGGAACACTGAAGCTTTCTTT.

This clone came up once. This chain connects TRBV14 to TRBJ1-6, with 8 bases lining up with TRBD1. The CDR3 loop spans 17 amino acids. Germline trimming cut 4 bases from V and 1 base from J; bases unmatched to any gene: 6. From germline, CDR1 is SGHDN and CDR2 FVKESK. The CDR3 is CASSLYRGSSYNSPLHF. DNA for the CDR3: TGTGCCAGCAGCCTCTACAGGGGGTCATCCTATAATTCACCCCTCCACTTT.

The V and J genes are TRBV6-5 and TRBJ2-5; D might be TRBD1 or TRBD2, each matching 5 bases. The ends were cut back, 3 bases at V and 1 base at J, with 9 bases in the middle. CDR3 length: 14 residues. Germline-derived CDR1 and CDR2 are MNHEY and SVGAGI. CDR3 protein: CASSYFGAQETQYF. The CDR3 DNA reads as TGTGCCAGCAGTTATTTCGGGGCCCAAGAGACCCAGTACTTC.

This clone is a singleton in its sample. The chain recombines TRBV5-6 with TRBJ1-2; no firm D call. In germline, CDR1 is SGHDT, CDR2 YYEEEE. V lost 3 bases and J lost 6, with 12 bases in between. This CDR3 is built from 13 residues. In DNA form, the CDR3 reads TGTGCCAGCAGCTCAGCGCAGGTTGATGGCTACACCTTC. Its protein is CASSSAQVDGYTF. Complete variable domain (other parts from reference TRBV5-6 and TRBJ1-2): DAGVTQSPTHLIKTRGQQVTLRCSPKSGHDTVSWYQQALGQGPQFIFQYYEEEERQRGNFPDRFSGHQFPNYSSELNVNALLLGDSALYLCASSSAQVDGYTFGSGTRLTVV.

The gene calls are TRBV27 and TRBJ2-7; D assignment may be TRBD1 or TRBD2 (5 bases each). Per germline, CDR1 MNHEY and CDR2 SMNVEV (reference sequence). CDR3 length: 16 amino acids. V lost 5 bases and J 0 bases, leaving 17 bases between the germline ends. DNA of the CDR3: TGTGCCAGCAGTAGATCCGGGGCTCTTGGCTCCTACGAGCAGTACTTC. This encodes CASSRSGALGSYEQYF.